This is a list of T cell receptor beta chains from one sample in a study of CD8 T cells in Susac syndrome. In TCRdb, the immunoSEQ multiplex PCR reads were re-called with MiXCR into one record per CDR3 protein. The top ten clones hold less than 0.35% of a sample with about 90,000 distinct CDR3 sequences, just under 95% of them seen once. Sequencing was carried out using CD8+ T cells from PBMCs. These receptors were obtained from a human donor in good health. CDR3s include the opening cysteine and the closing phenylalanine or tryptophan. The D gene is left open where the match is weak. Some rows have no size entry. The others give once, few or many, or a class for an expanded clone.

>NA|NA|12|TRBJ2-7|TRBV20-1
CSATGTLSEQYF
TGCAGTGCTACCGGGACCCTCTCTGAGCAGTACTTC
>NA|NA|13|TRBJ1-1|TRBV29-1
CSVEVLGGGEAFF
TGCAGCGTTGAAGTTCTGGGGGGTGGTGAAGCTTTCTTT
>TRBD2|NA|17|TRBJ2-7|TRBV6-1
CASSQPRLAGLESEQYF
TGTGCCAGCAGTCAACCCCGACTAGCGGGACTCGAAAGCGAGCAGTACTTC
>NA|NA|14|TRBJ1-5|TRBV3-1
CASSQSLGGQPQHF
TGTGCCAGCAGCCAAAGTCTTGGCGGTCAGCCCCAGCATTTT
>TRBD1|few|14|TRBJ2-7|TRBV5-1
CASSQGQGRYEQYF
TGCGCCAGCAGCCAGGGACAGGGACGCTACGAGCAGTACTTC
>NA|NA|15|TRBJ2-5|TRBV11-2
CASSVFRGQEETQYF
TGTGCCAGCAGCGTCTTCAGGGGCCAGGAGGAGACCCAGTACTTC
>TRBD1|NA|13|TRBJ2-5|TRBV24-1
CATSEAGGETQYF
TGTGCCACCAGTGAAGCAGGGGGAGAGACCCAGTACTTC
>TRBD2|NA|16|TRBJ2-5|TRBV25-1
CASSAFRLAARETQYF
TGTGCCAGCAGTGCCTTCCGACTAGCGGCCCGGGAGACCCAGTACTTC
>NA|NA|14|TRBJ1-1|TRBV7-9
CASSLERSTTEAFF
TGTGCCAGCAGCTTGGAACGGAGCACCACTGAAGCTTTCTTT
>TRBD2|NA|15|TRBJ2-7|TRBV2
CASSEGAGGLYEQYF
TGTGCCAGCAGTGAAGGAGCGGGGGGACTCTACGAGCAGTACTTC
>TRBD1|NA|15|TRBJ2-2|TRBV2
CASGRRDREAGELFF
TGTGCCAGCGGCCGAAGGGACAGGGAAGCCGGGGAGCTGTTTTTT
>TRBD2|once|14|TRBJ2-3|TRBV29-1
CSVYSGGATDTQYF
TGCAGCGTTTACAGCGGGGGGGCCACAGATACGCAGTATTTT
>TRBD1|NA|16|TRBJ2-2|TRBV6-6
CASIVRKGAGTGELFF
TGTGCCAGCATTGTTAGGAAGGGGGCAGGGACCGGGGAGCTGTTTTTT
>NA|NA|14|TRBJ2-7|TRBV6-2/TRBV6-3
CASSYGAGAYEQYF
TGTGCCAGCAGTTACGGTGCGGGTGCCTACGAGCAGTACTTC
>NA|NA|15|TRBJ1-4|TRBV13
CASSLGGATNEKLFF
TGTGCCAGCAGCTTAGGTGGTGCAACTAATGAAAAACTGTTTTTT
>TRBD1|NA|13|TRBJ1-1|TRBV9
CASSEGQSTEAFF
TGTGCCAGCAGCGAGGGACAGAGCACTGAAGCTTTCTTT
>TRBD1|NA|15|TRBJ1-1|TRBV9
CASSEQTGANTEAFF
TGTGCCAGCAGTGAACAGACAGGGGCCAACACTGAAGCTTTCTTT
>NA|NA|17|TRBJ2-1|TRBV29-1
CSVTARGRGTSYNEQFF
TGCAGCGTGACCGCCAGGGGGCGGGGGACTTCCTACAATGAGCAGTTCTTC
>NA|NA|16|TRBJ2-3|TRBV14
CASSQGTRTSTDTQYF
TGTGCCAGCAGCCAAGGAACAAGAACTAGCACAGATACGCAGTATTTT
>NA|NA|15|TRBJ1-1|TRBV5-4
CASSLDEGENTEAFF
TGTGCCAGCAGCTTGGATGAGGGGGAGAACACTGAAGCTTTCTTT
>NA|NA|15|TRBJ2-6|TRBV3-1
CASSQDQGSSNVLTF
TGTGCCAGCAGCCAAGATCAGGGATCATCCAACGTCCTGACTTTC
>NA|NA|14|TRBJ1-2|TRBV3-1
CASSQEGRLYGYTF
TGTGCCAGCAGCCAAGAGGGACGGCTCTATGGCTACACCTTC
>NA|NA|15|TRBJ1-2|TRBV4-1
CASSQGVGEVYGYTF
TGCGCCAGCAGCCAAGGCGTAGGGGAGGTCTATGGCTACACCTTC
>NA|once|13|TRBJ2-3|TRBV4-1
CASSQQRTDTQYF
TGCGCCAGCAGCCAACAGAGGACAGATACGCAGTATTTT
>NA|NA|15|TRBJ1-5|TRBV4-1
CASSQAPGSNQPQHF
TGCGCCAGCAGCCAGGCCCCCGGGAGCAATCAGCCCCAGCATTTT
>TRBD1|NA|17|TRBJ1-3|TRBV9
CASSVPRTGGSGNTIYF
TGTGCCAGCAGCGTACCACGGACAGGGGGCTCTGGAAACACCATATATTTT
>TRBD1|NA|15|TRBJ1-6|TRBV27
CASSLSGTGNSPLHF
TGTGCCAGCAGTTTATCAGGGACAGGGAATTCACCCCTCCACTTT
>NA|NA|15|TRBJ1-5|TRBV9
CASSVAGFWNQPQHF
TGTGCCAGCAGCGTAGCCGGGTTTTGGAATCAGCCCCAGCATTTT
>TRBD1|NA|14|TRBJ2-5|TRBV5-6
CASSLATGTETQYF
TGTGCCAGCAGCTTGGCGACAGGGACGGAGACCCAGTACTTC